The 25 T cell receptor beta chains given below trace back to one sample, sequenced in a study of cytomegalovirus exposure and HLA in healthy donors (dated by TCRdb to 2016 to 2017). The library came from the immunoSEQ multiplex PCR assay. The multiplex PCR relied on a mix of 60 forward primers for TCR Vbeta segments and 13 reverse primers for TCR Jbeta segments. TCRdb took this table from immuneACCESS and kept in-frame rearrangements with V and J called. Such tables lack part of the clones; where checked against another copy, unresolved V genes explain under half of the gap, and the rest is unexplained. This sample lists approximately 210,000 clones; around 86% were detected once. Roughly a tenth of the sample lies in the top ten. The sequenced sample consisted of PBMCs. The origin of the receptors is a woman in her 50s in good health and CMV-seropositive.

Notes on this clone: An end of the junction does not agree with germline; a read error may underlie this. CDR3 region: CSSSLGLQGKEQYF. The DNA of the CDR3 is TGTTCCAGCAGCTTAGGTTTGCAGGGGAAGGAGCAGTACTTC. The rearrangement joins TRBV7-9 to TRBJ2-7, with a possible D match to TRBD1 (6 bases). The CDR3 loop spans 14 amino acids. Germline lookup yields CDR1 SEHNR and CDR2 FQNEAQ (reference sequence).

The genes are TRBV27 and TRBJ1-1; no definite D call. This CDR3 has 15 residues. The V and J ends lost 1 base and 2 bases respectively, with 11 bases between them. Germline CDR1 and CDR2: MNHEY and SMNVEV (reference sequence). CDR3 DNA: TGTGCCAGCAGTTTATTAGGCCAGGATAACACTGAAGCTTTCTTT. It specifies CASSLLGQDNTEAFF.

This sequence joins TRBV5-6 and TRBJ1-1; 9 bases fit TRBD1. This CDR3 is built from 14 residues. J lost 4 bases, V lost 3 bases, and 4 bases had no gene match. Germline V CDR1 and CDR2: SGHDT, YYEEEE. In nucleotides, the CDR3 is TGTGCCAGCAGCTGGGGGACAGGGAGCACTGAAGCTTTCTTT. Translated: CASSWGTGSTEAFF.

This clone was detected only once. The chain joins TRBV6-6 to TRBJ2-7; D is perhaps TRBD1 (5 bases). Germline V gene sequence: CDR1 MNHNY, CDR2 SVGAGI (reference sequence). The V gene lost 0 bases and the J gene lost 3 bases, with 12 bases spanning the gap. There are 15 residues in the CDR3. The chain's CDR3 is CASSYSVGQSYEQYF. The CDR3 DNA follows: TGTGCCAGCAGTTACTCGGTCGGACAAAGCTACGAGCAGTACTTC.

The chain carries TRBV2 and TRBJ1-2, with D uncertain. Trimming stripped 7 bases from V and 1 base from J, with 7 bases between. The CDR3 spans 12 residues. Per germline, CDR1 SNHLY and CDR2 FYNNEI. The CDR3 nucleotides read TGTGCCAGCAATCGGGGTAACTATGGCTACACCTTC. Residues: CASNRGNYGYTF. The whole variable domain, filled in from reference TRBV2 and TRBJ1-2, reads EPEVTQTPSHQVTQMGQEVILRCVPISNHLYFYWYRQILGQKVEFLVSFYNNEISEKSEIFDDQFSVERPDGSNFTLKIRSTKLEDSAMYFCASNRGNYGYTFGSGTRLTVV.

The chain is built from TRBV4-2 and TRBJ1-3; possible D gene TRBD1, 5 bases. With 3 bases removed from V and 1 base from J, the gap between germline ends came to 16 bases. CDR1 and CDR2 (germline): LGHNA, YNFKEQ. The CDR3 covers 17 residues. The CDR3 DNA follows: TGTGCCAGCAGCCAGGAGGGACGGGGGGTTTCTGGAAACACCATATATTTT. This sequence encodes CASSQEGRGVSGNTIYF.

The J gene is TRBJ2-1, the V gene TRBV11-2, with 12 bases that match TRBD2. CDR3 length: 15 residues. V lost 4 bases to trimming and J lost 4 bases; unmatched junction nucleotides: 2. CDR1 and CDR2 (germline): SGHAT, FQNNGV. This CDR3 is CASSSSGGVYNEQFF. The CDR3 DNA sequence: TGTGCCAGCAGCTCTAGCGGGGGGGTATACAATGAGCAGTTCTTC.

The chain carries TRBV6-5 and TRBJ2-5, with D possibly TRBD1 on 6 matching bases. The CDR3 extends over 12 amino acids. V lost 6 bases and J lost 3, with 8 bases in between. Germline V gene lookup returns CDR1 MNHEY and CDR2 SVGAGI. The chain's CDR3 is CASRQGEETQYF. CDR3 DNA sequence: TGTGCCAGCAGACAGGGCGAAGAGACCCAGTACTTC.

The rearrangement uses TRBV7-2 and TRBJ2-3; 9 nucleotides line up with TRBD1. Per the germline V gene, CDR1 is SGHTA and CDR2 is FQGNSA. With V trimmed by 6 bases and J by 3 bases, 7 bases remained unmatched. The CDR3 has 15 residues. In DNA form, the CDR3 reads TGTGCCAGCAGGACAACAGGGGGCTTGACAGATACGCAGTATTTT. Protein product: CASRTTGGLTDTQYF.

The rearrangement uses TRBV27 and TRBJ1-5; D remains unclear. CDR3 length: 13 amino acids. CDR1 is MNHEY, CDR2 SMNVEV, per germline (reference sequence). Trimming removed 3 bases from V and 4 bases from J, with 7 bases in between. CDR3 nucleotides: TGTGCCAGCAGTTTTCTCCCGAATCAGCCCCAGCATTTT. It specifies CASSFLPNQPQHF.

This sequence joins TRBV4-3 and TRBJ2-1; 7 positions match TRBD2. From germline, CDR1 is LGHNA and CDR2 YSLEER. The CDR3 contains 16 residues. Trimming removed 5 bases from V and 4 bases from J; junction bases left unmatched: 11. The DNA for the CDR3 is TGCGCCAGCAGCGTCAGCATGGCGGGGGAATACAATGAGCAGTTCTTC. Its protein is CASSVSMAGEYNEQFF.

V gene TRBV5-1 combines with J gene TRBJ2-1; TRBD2 agrees at 10 bases. Germline V lookup: CDR1 SGHRS, CDR2 YFSETQ. V trimming: 0 bases; J trimming: 1 base; junction bases outside the gene matches: 10. The CDR3 consists of 19 residues. The CDR3 protein is CASSLDQRGGLASYNEQFF. For the CDR3, the DNA is TGCGCCAGCAGCTTGGACCAGCGGGGGGGCTTGGCTTCCTACAATGAGCAGTTCTTC.

The CDR3 sequence: CASSLAVNYGYTF. Written as DNA, the CDR3 is TGTGCCAGCAGCTTGGCAGTTAACTATGGCTACACCTTC. The V call is TRBV7-3, the J call TRBJ1-2; no firm D call. The ends were cut back, 3 bases at V and 1 base at J, with 6 bases in the middle. From germline, CDR1 is SGHTA and CDR2 FQGTGA. The CDR3 spans 13 residues.

V is TRBV9 and J is TRBJ2-2; TRBD1 might be the D (6 bases). Germline V gene data show CDR1 as SGDLS and CDR2 as YYNGEE. CDR3 length: 18 amino acids. The V gene lost 4 bases and the J gene lost 2 bases, with 21 bases spanning the gap. The CDR3 nucleotides are TGTGCCAGCAGCACCCAAGACCAGGGGTGGGGAAACACCGGGGAGCTGTTTTTT. Its translation: CASSTQDQGWGNTGELFF.

The J gene is TRBJ2-3, the V gene TRBV2; possibly TRBD2 for D (6 bases). Germline values: CDR1 SNHLY, CDR2 FYNNEI. V lost 7 bases, J lost 2 bases, and 13 bases lay in between. This CDR3 is built from 14 residues. CDR3: CASTADYDTDTQYF. The CDR3 nucleotides are TGTGCCAGCACTGCGGACTACGACACAGATACGCAGTATTTT.

The chain has TRBV6-1 and TRBJ2-4, with 8 bases matching TRBD1. The CDR3 is 12 amino acids. Germline CDR1 and CDR2: MNHNS and SASEGT. After removal of 6 bases from V and 9 bases from J, the junction contained 4 bases not matched to a gene. The CDR3 DNA follows: TGTGCCAGCAGCCACAGGGGGACCATTCAGTACTTC. This sequence encodes CASSHRGTIQYF.

The J gene is TRBJ1-2, the V gene TRBV6-1; 8 positions match TRBD1. The CDR3 runs to 13 residues. Unmatched junction bases numbered 7, after V lost 8 bases and J lost 5 bases. Germline V gene data show CDR1 as MNHNS and CDR2 as SASEGT. The CDR3 spells CASHRGRFYGYTF. CDR3 DNA sequence: TGTGCCAGCCACAGGGGGAGGTTTTATGGCTACACCTTC.

The chain joins TRBV9 to TRBJ1-6, with 8 bases fitting TRBD1. After removal of 0 bases from V and 9 bases from J, the junction contained 2 bases not matched to a gene. From germline, CDR1 is SGDLS and CDR2 YYNGEE. There are 14 residues in the CDR3. CDR3: CASSVGTGSSPLHF. The CDR3 DNA follows: TGTGCCAGCAGCGTAGGGACAGGGAGTTCACCCCTCCACTTT. The variable domain in full, with the rest retrieved from reference TRBV9 and TRBJ1-6, is DSGVTQTPKHLITATGQRVTLRCSPRSGDLSVYWYQQSLDQGLQFLIQYYNGEERAKGNILERFSAQQFPDLHSELNLSSLELGDSALYFCASSVGTGSSPLHFGNGTRLTVT.

This clone was detected a few times. This sequence joins TRBV30 and TRBJ1-1; 7 bases align to TRBD1. Unmatched junction bases numbered 6, after V lost 5 bases and J lost 6 bases. The CDR3 covers 12 residues. CDR1 is GTSNPN and CDR2 is SVGIG in the germline V gene (reference sequence). The CDR3 DNA follows: TGTGCCTGGGAGACAGGGACCTCTGAAGCTTTCTTT. Its protein is CAWETGTSEAFF.

This chain joins TRBV19 and TRBJ2-1, with D unresolved. Per the germline V gene, CDR1 is LNHDA and CDR2 is SQIVND (reference sequence). Trimming took off 1 base at V and 7 bases at J, with 2 bases between the two ends. The CDR3 sequence is 11 residues long. CDR3 DNA sequence: TGTGCCAGTAGTATAGCAAATGAGCAGTTCTTC. It codes for CASSIANEQFF.

For this clone: A junction boundary mismatches the germline segment, possibly from a read error. This chain joins TRBV6-5 and TRBJ2-1, with 11 bases identical to TRBD2. The germline gives CDR1 MNHEY, CDR2 SVGAGI. The CDR3 has 16 residues. The CDR3 DNA follows: TGTGCCAGCAGTTACCCTAGCGGGGGGACATACAATGGGCAGTTCTTC. It translates to CASSYPSGGTYNGQFF.

The chain employs TRBV29-1 and TRBJ2-1; 7 nucleotides agree with TRBD1. This CDR3 comprises 20 residues. CDR1 and CDR2 (germline): SQVTM, ANQGSEA. V was clipped by 4 bases and J by 2 bases; unmatched bases: 23. This CDR3 is CSVVVAGVARQGRPYNEQFF. CDR3 DNA: TGCAGCGTTGTAGTCGCTGGGGTAGCGAGACAGGGACGCCCCTACAATGAGCAGTTCTTC.

V is TRBV6-5 and J is TRBJ1-2; D is unclear. Trimming cost V 7 bases and J 4 bases, with 16 bases left between them. The CDR3 is 14 amino acids. Germline V gene sequence: CDR1 MNHEY, CDR2 SVGAGI. CDR3 DNA sequence: TGTGCCAGCACCTCCCGGGGTCGTCCCTATGGCTACACCTTC. This encodes CASTSRGRPYGYTF.

This chain uses TRBV18 with TRBJ1-1, with 9 bases identical to TRBD1. The CDR3 sequence is 17 residues long. Germline assignment: CDR1 KGHSH and CDR2 LQKENI. V was pared by 3 bases and J by 4 bases, with 12 bases of the junction left unmatched. The CDR3 here is CASSPTGGRGVGTEAFF. CDR3 DNA: TGTGCCAGCTCACCGACAGGGGGTAGGGGTGTGGGCACTGAAGCTTTCTTT.

The CDR3 here is CASSPADGSFQENTEAFF. CDR3 in DNA: TGTGCCAGCAGCCCCGCCGATGGGAGCTTCCAAGAGAACACTGAAGCTTTCTTT. The chain joins TRBV25-1 to TRBJ1-1; D is undetermined. The CDR3 runs to 18 residues. Trimming cost V 6 bases and J 1 base, with 24 bases left between them. Germline V gene sequence: CDR1 MGHDK, CDR2 SYGVNS. Variable domain in full (rest from reference TRBV25-1 and TRBJ1-1): EADIYQTPRYLVIGTGKKITLECSQTMGHDKMYWYQQDPGMELHLIHYSYGVNSTEKGDLSSESTVSRIRTEHFPLTLESARPSHTSQYLCASSPADGSFQENTEAFFGQGTRLTVV.